The following is a T cell receptor beta chain sequence with its context. This table comes from immunoSEQ multiplex PCR, and its TCRdb copy is limited to in-frame clones, with some not included. This sample has 90,000 to 110,000 clones, with more than 80% found just once. The data stem from a study of blood T cell repertoires in COVID-19. The CDR3 loop spans 15 amino acids. Trimming at V came to 1 base and at J to 7 bases, leaving 5 bases not matched to a gene. CDR1 is SGHRS and CDR2 is YFSETQ in the germline V gene. The sequencing input was peripheral blood. This receptor was taken from a woman in her 70s with acute or convalescent COVID-19. The chain is built from TRBV5-1 and TRBJ1-6; 7 nucleotides agree with TRBD1. In DNA form, the CDR3 reads TGCGCCAGCAGCTTGACAGGGGAGGAAAATTCACCCCTCCACTTT. This sequence encodes CASSLTGEENSPLHF.